What follows are 7 T cell receptor beta chains derived from one specimen sequenced in a study of T cells in Graves' hyperthyroidism and ophthalmopathy. It was RNA transcripts that yielded the amplified TCR beta CDR3 regions. The HTBI primer set served for first-round RT-PCR of the TCR CDR3. TCRdb ran MiXCR on the multiplex PCR reads and lists one entry per CDR3 protein. The table records a few hundred thousand distinct CDR3 sequences, around 14% of them present only once. Sequencing was carried out using blood. The source is a woman under 40 with Graves' hyperthyroidism that later progressed to Graves' ophthalmopathy.

This clonotype was found many times. The chain links TRBV3-1 to TRBJ1-2; D perhaps matches TRBD1 (6 bases). This CDR3 is built from 14 residues. Trimming cost V 0 bases and J 4 bases, with 9 bases left between them. In germline, CDR1 is LGHDT, CDR2 YNNKEL (reference sequence). This chain's CDR3 is CASSQDTRGYGYTF. The CDR3, as DNA: TGTGCCAGCAGCCAAGATACCAGGGGCTATGGCTACACCTTC.

Turning to this clonotype: The junction differs from germline at one of its ends, possibly a read error. The chain has TRBV6-1 and TRBJ1-6; a possible D gene is TRBD1 (5 bases). CDR3 length: 19 amino acids. The germline CDR1 and CDR2 sequences are MNHNS and SASEGT. The CDR3 sequence is CGSRPSPSSGFDGNSPLHF. CDR3 bases: TGTGGCAGCAGACCTTCCCCCTCTTCAGGGTTCGACGGTAATTCACCCCTCCACTTT.

This clonotype was found a few times. This rearrangement joins TRBV29-1 to TRBJ1-1, with D perhaps TRBD1 (6 bases). Germline loops: CDR1 SQVTM, CDR2 ANQGSEA. Trimming left V 5 bases short and J 2 bases short, with 9 bases between. The CDR3 contains 12 residues. CDR3 protein: CSVLGGNTEAFF. CDR3 in DNA: TGCAGCGTTCTGGGGGGCAACACTGAAGCTTTCTTT.

In its sample, this clonotype was seen many times. This chain links TRBV5-1 with TRBJ2-1, with TRBD1 identical over 7 bases. This CDR3 contains 14 residues. V lost 0 bases and J lost 12; bases outside the gene matches: 9. Germline V gene sequence: CDR1 SGHRS, CDR2 YFSETQ. The CDR3 coding sequence is TGCGCCAGCAGCTTGGGTGGGACAGACCCGAGGCAGTTCTTC. It is translated as CASSLGGTDPRQFF.

V gene TRBV28 combines with J gene TRBJ2-1; 9 bases align to TRBD2. The CDR3 is 13 residues long. After removal of 5 bases from V and 12 bases from J, the junction contained 8 bases not matched to a gene. Per germline, CDR1 MDHEN and CDR2 SYDVKM. The CDR3 loop is CASSPHSGSGQFF. The CDR3 DNA reads as TGTGCCAGCAGTCCGCATAGCGGGAGTGGGCAGTTCTTC.

This clonotype was seen ten or more times. The V and J genes are TRBV11-1 and TRBJ2-1; TRBD1 agrees at 7 bases. V dropped 7 bases and J dropped 7; count of bases not matched to a gene: 13. CDR3 length: 15 amino acids. Germline CDR1 is SGHAT and CDR2 is FQDESV (reference sequence). The CDR3 region has the DNA TGTGCCAGCAACTTTGACAGGGCGCCGAATAATGAGCAGTTCTTC. The encoded protein is CASNFDRAPNNEQFF.

There are many counts of this clonotype. J is TRBJ1-2 and V is TRBV20-1, with no clear D. CDR1 is DFQATT and CDR2 is SNEGSKA in the germline V gene (reference sequence). The CDR3 extends over 14 amino acids. With 5 bases removed from V and 7 bases from J, the gap between germline ends came to 20 bases. This CDR3 reads CSAPSPQVLGGYTF. The CDR3 nucleotides are TGCAGTGCTCCCTCCCCCCAAGTACTAGGTGGCTACACCTTC.